These T cell receptor beta chains were read from a single sample in a study of response to subunit inactivated influenza vaccine. TCRdb re-called the RT-PCR reads with MiXCR, one entry per CDR3 protein. The sample has around 190,000 distinct CDR3 sequences; approximately 15% are singletons. Sample: CD8+ T cells sorted from PBMCs, taken 4 to 6 days after vaccination. Source of these receptors: a man aged 50-60 years who received an inactivated influenza vaccine. CDR3s leave out the opening cysteine and the closing phenylalanine or tryptophan.

CDR3aa	j_gene	v_gene
ASSEDAEGAYNYGYT	TRBJ1-2	TRBV2
SVGVEGGSVGYT	TRBJ1-2	TRBV29-1
ASSQPGGADGELF	TRBJ2-2	TRBV5-5
ASSVGGGLADEQY	TRBJ2-7	TRBV9
ASSPGNSGVEETQY	TRBJ2-5	TRBV5-1
ASSPNPGQPETQY	TRBJ2-5	TRBV12-3/TRBV12-4
DSITTGPYGYT	TRBJ1-2	TRBV7-2
ASSYLPANPTTGELF	TRBJ2-2	TRBV6-5
ASIQGLGSTDTQY	TRBJ2-3	TRBV28
ASSLSRGISSGANVLT	TRBJ2-6	TRBV7-6
AWSDDRTGTGGGYT	TRBJ1-2	TRBV30
ASRDYPSSYEQY	TRBJ2-7	TRBV6-2/TRBV6-3
ASSELAGVKYEQY	TRBJ2-7	TRBV2
SVEIGHDYGYT	TRBJ1-2	TRBV29-1
ASRDSGSPRSEQF	TRBJ2-1	TRBV12-3/TRBV12-4
ASAGTGETQY	TRBJ2-5	TRBV4-2
ASSIDTSNQF	TRBJ2-1	TRBV19
SAILGISTYEQY	TRBJ2-7	TRBV20-1
ASSIDGLVHEQY	TRBJ2-7	TRBV12-3/TRBV12-4
ASSSRDRVSGELF	TRBJ2-2	TRBV11-1
SVQTGSSYEQY	TRBJ2-7	TRBV29-1
ASSYDRLGAGTQY	TRBJ2-3	TRBV6-2/TRBV6-3
SACSGSSYNEQF	TRBJ2-1	TRBV20-1
SVGRMNTEAF	TRBJ1-1	TRBV29-1
ASSQESTAYEQY	TRBJ2-7	TRBV4-2
ASSTPSYEQY	TRBJ2-7	TRBV12-3/TRBV12-4
ASSQEVRRSGSYEQY	TRBJ2-7	TRBV4-3
ASSLELATDTQY	TRBJ2-3	TRBV5-6
ASSLGDRGPYGYT	TRBJ1-2	TRBV5-6
ASSEISGRAVYEQY	TRBJ2-7	TRBV2
ASSDGQGPGYT	TRBJ1-2	TRBV18
ASSVVSGGEQY	TRBJ2-7	TRBV9
ASSVVDLITDTQY	TRBJ2-3	TRBV2
SARDIGGTGELF	TRBJ2-2	TRBV20-1
ASSPSRGGQPQH	TRBJ1-5	TRBV4-3
ASSFSGGGNEQF	TRBJ2-1	TRBV6-5
ASSYTGLAGEGVYNEQF	TRBJ2-1	TRBV6-2/TRBV6-3